The 2 T cell receptor beta chains reported below all come from one sample, sequenced in a study of human T cells and chemical hapten exposure. Each CDR3 protein gets one entry after TCRdb re-called the RACE reads with MiXCR. The profile shows around 260,000 distinct CDR3 sequences, about 8.6% of them singletons. Noted time point: pre-sensitization, week 0. Treatment meaning: therapeutic diphenylcyclopropenone sensitization with weekly scalp DPC. Sequenced here: whole blood, sampled in connection with sensitization to the hapten diphenylcyclopropenone (DPC). All receptors derive from a woman aged 40 to 50 with alopecia areata. Some clones in this sample may be carry-over from other donors' samples.

This clonotype turned up a few times. The V and J genes are TRBV6-1 and TRBJ2-3; no clear D. The ends were cut back, 0 bases at V and 0 bases at J, with 7 bases in the middle. Germline lookup yields CDR1 MNHNS and CDR2 SASEGT. The CDR3 extends over 15 amino acids. For the CDR3, the DNA is TGTGCCAGCAGTGAAGCAATGGTGAGCACAGATACGCAGTATTTT. It yields the protein CASSEAMVSTDTQYF.

This clonotype was seen repeatedly, ten times or more. The CDR3 here is CATSNLLGRTEAFF. The CDR3 DNA is TGTGCCACCAGCAACCTCTTGGGTCGGACTGAAGCTTTCTTT. The gene calls are TRBV15 and TRBJ1-1; no clear D. Germline V CDR1 and CDR2: LNHNV, YYDKDF (reference sequence). This CDR3 is 14 amino acids long. The germline V and J ends were trimmed by 4 bases and 5 bases, with 14 bases remaining between them.